These 26 T cell receptor beta chains were all obtained from the same sample, sequenced in a study of long-term antiretroviral therapy in people with HIV. Investigators performed immunoSEQ version v3.0 at survey level. The method was immunoSEQ multiplex PCR; TCRdb's version includes in-frame clones alone and lacks a portion of them. The sample includes over 35,000 clones, roughly 80% of them seen just once. Source: unsorted PBMCs, taken 1.5 years after starting antiretroviral therapy. These receptors were taken from a young man with HIV.

The chain joins TRBV6-5 to TRBJ1-2; 7 bases are shared with TRBD1. Unmatched junction bases numbered 4, after V lost 6 bases and J lost 6 bases. CDR3 size: 12 residues. The germline V gene has CDR1 MNHEY and CDR2 SVGAGI. The CDR3, as DNA: TGTGCCAGCAGCAGACAGGGCGATGGCTACACCTTC. Protein product: CASSRQGDGYTF.

This chain joins TRBV7-6 and TRBJ2-7; 9 nucleotides match TRBD1. Germline-derived CDR1 and CDR2 are SGHVS and FNYEAQ. The CDR3 length is 18 residues. Trimming at V came to 0 bases and at J to 6 bases, leaving 15 bases not matched to a gene. This chain's CDR3 is CASSLAKSGTGSVFEQYF. CDR3 DNA: TGTGCCAGCAGCTTAGCGAAATCCGGGACAGGGTCTGTCTTCGAGCAGTACTTC. Combining the CDR3 with reference TRBV7-6 and TRBJ2-7 gives the whole variable domain GAGVSQSPRYKVTKRGQDVALRCDPISGHVSLYWYRQALGQGPEFLTYFNYEAQQDKSGLPNDRFSAERPEGSISTLTIQRTEQRDSAMYRCASSLAKSGTGSVFEQYFGPGTRLTVT.

The V gene is TRBV5-4, the J gene TRBJ2-2; maybe TRBD2 (6 bases). V was trimmed by 0 bases and J by 4 bases, leaving 13 bases between them. CDR1 is SGHNT, CDR2 YYREEE, per germline (reference sequence). CDR3 length: 16 residues. The CDR3 reads CASSLAQRAGTGELFF. The CDR3 coding sequence is TGTGCCAGCAGCTTGGCCCAGCGGGCCGGCACCGGGGAGCTGTTTTTT.

The chain carries TRBV11-2 and TRBJ2-7; no clear D gene. The germline CDR1 and CDR2 sequences are SGHAT and FQNNGV. The length of the CDR3 is 14 residues. V was trimmed by 1 base and J by 0 bases, leaving 7 bases between them. CDR3 amino acids: CASSLGFSSYEQYF. CDR3 in DNA: TGTGCCAGCAGCTTAGGGTTTAGCTCCTACGAGCAGTACTTC. Full variable domain (missing parts from reference TRBV11-2 and TRBJ2-7): EAGVAQSPRYKIIEKRQSVAFWCNPISGHATLYWYQQILGQGPKLLIQFQNNGVVDDSQLPKDRFSAERLKGVDSTLKIQPAKLEDSAVYLCASSLGFSSYEQYFGPGTRLTVT.

The chain is built from TRBV2 and TRBJ1-1; D remains unclear. V lost 4 bases, J lost 0 bases, and 6 bases lay in between. The CDR3 length is 13 residues. Germline V gene data show CDR1 as SNHLY and CDR2 as FYNNEI. CDR3 residues: CASSAPLNTEAFF. Here the CDR3 DNA reads TGTGCCAGCAGTGCGCCCTTGAACACTGAAGCTTTCTTT.

The chain joins TRBV6-4 to TRBJ2-5; 11 nucleotides match TRBD2. This CDR3 has 15 residues. The germline V gene encodes CDR1 MRHNA and CDR2 SNTAGT. The V gene end was trimmed by 2 bases and the J gene end by 3 bases; junction bases not matched to a gene: 2. The DNA of the CDR3 is TGTGCCAGCAGTGACCAGGGACTAGCGGAAGAGACCCAGTACTTC. It encodes CASSDQGLAEETQYF.

This clone was counted only a few times. The chain is built from TRBV11-2 and TRBJ1-1; 7 bases fit TRBD1. The CDR3 runs 14 residues. Per germline, CDR1 SGHAT and CDR2 FQNNGV. Germline trimming cut 5 bases from V and 7 bases from J; bases unmatched to any gene: 10. The CDR3 region is CASSSIRDRYEAFF. CDR3 nucleotide sequence: TGTGCCAGCAGCAGTATCCGGGACAGATATGAAGCTTTCTTT.

The V gene is TRBV6-5, the J gene TRBJ1-1, with D possibly matching TRBD1 (6 bases). V lost 4 bases, J lost 12 bases, and 12 bases lay in between. The germline CDR1 and CDR2 sequences are MNHEY and SVGAGI. This CDR3 has 11 residues. The CDR3 spells CASSSGQFSFF. The DNA of the CDR3 is TGTGCCAGCAGTTCCGGACAGTTTTCTTTCTTT.

The chain employs TRBV27 and TRBJ1-2; D is possibly TRBD1 (6 bases). The V end was cut by 6 bases, the J end by 4 bases, with 6 bases between. CDR1 and CDR2 (germline): MNHEY, SMNVEV (reference sequence). The CDR3 has 11 residues. The CDR3 sequence: CASRDSYGYTF. CDR3 DNA: TGTGCCAGCAGGGACAGCTATGGCTACACCTTC.

The rearrangement links TRBV19 to TRBJ2-7; 10 bases map to TRBD1. The CDR3 has 15 amino acids. V gave up 7 bases and J gave up 3 bases; unmatched junction bases: 9. CDR1 is LNHDA, CDR2 SQIVND, per germline (reference sequence). For the CDR3, the DNA is TGTGCCAGTACTCCGGGACAGGGGATCATCTACGAGCAGTACTTC. Translation: CASTPGQGIIYEQYF.

The J gene is TRBJ2-1, the V gene TRBV7-9; D gene unclear. Per the germline V gene, CDR1 is SEHNR and CDR2 is FQNEAQ (reference sequence). The CDR3 contains 16 residues. With 3 bases removed from V and 5 bases from J, the gap between germline ends came to 17 bases. The CDR3 bases are TGTGCCAGCAGCTTTGAAGGACGGATCGAGGACAATGAGCAGTTCTTC. It codes for CASSFEGRIEDNEQFF.

The chain couples TRBV18 to TRBJ1-1; tentatively, D is TRBD1 (5 bases). Germline-derived CDR1 and CDR2 are KGHSH and LQKENI. This CDR3 spans 15 amino acids. V was clipped by 1 base and J by 4 bases, with 13 bases between them. Written as DNA, the CDR3 is TGTGCCAGCTCACCACTCGAGGGGCTGGGCACTGAAGCTTTCTTT. Protein product: CASSPLEGLGTEAFF.

The DNA of the CDR3 is TGTGCCAGCAGCTTGTTACACCCCTACGAGCAGTACTTC. It codes for CASSLLHPYEQYF. The chain combines TRBV5-6 with TRBJ2-7; unclear D gene. Between the trimmed V and J ends, which lost 1 base and 2 bases, there was a span of 7 bases. Germline CDR1 SGHDT, CDR2 YYEEEE. CDR3 length: 13 amino acids.

The chain has TRBV25-1 and TRBJ2-3, with 8 bases fitting TRBD2. This CDR3 comprises 16 residues. Germline V gene lookup returns CDR1 MGHDK and CDR2 SYGVNS. The J segment lost 9 bases and the V segment lost 4 bases, leaving 15 bases of the junction unmatched. The CDR3: CASSVREAGAHGTQYF. As DNA, the CDR3 is TGTGCCAGCAGTGTCCGGGAAGCGGGAGCCCATGGCACGCAGTATTTT.

The chain recombines TRBV28 with TRBJ1-1; TRBD1 aligns across 7 bases. This CDR3 has 14 residues. Looked up from germline, CDR1 is MDHEN and CDR2 is SYDVKM. The V and J ends lost 6 bases and 1 base, in that order; junction bases with no gene match: 5. CDR3 loop: CASRWDSKNTEAFF. Written as DNA, the CDR3 is TGTGCCAGCAGATGGGACAGTAAGAACACTGAAGCTTTCTTT. The variable domain in full, with the rest retrieved from reference TRBV28 and TRBJ1-1, is DVKVTQSSRYLVKRTGEKVFLECVQDMDHENMFWYRQDPGLGLRLIYFSYDVKMKEKGDIPEGYSVSREKKERFSLILESASTNQTSMYLCASRWDSKNTEAFFGQGTRLTVV.

V usage is TRBV28 and J usage is TRBJ2-3; 10 bases fit TRBD1. V shed 5 bases and J 0 bases; nucleotides not matched to a gene: 8. Per the germline V gene, CDR1 is MDHEN and CDR2 is SYDVKM. The CDR3 length is 17 residues. CDR3 in amino acids: CASSPPGTGVSTDTQYF. CDR3 DNA sequence: TGTGCCAGCAGTCCACCCGGGACAGGGGTTAGCACAGATACGCAGTATTTT.

The V call is TRBV27, the J call TRBJ1-2; the D gene is possibly TRBD1 (6 bases). This CDR3 is 15 amino acids long. V lost 11 bases to trimming and J lost 2 bases, with 21 bases between them. CDR1 is MNHEY, CDR2 SMNVEV, per germline (reference sequence). CDR3 sequence (DNA): TGTGCCTCGTGCCCATACGGGACAAAAAACTATGGCTACACCTTC. Amino acids: CASCPYGTKNYGYTF.

The chain joins TRBV11-2 to TRBJ2-2, with 11 bases aligning to TRBD1. V lost 4 bases to trimming and J lost 6 bases; unmatched junction nucleotides: 4. The germline gives CDR1 SGHAT, CDR2 FQNNGV. The CDR3 runs to 15 residues. CDR3 amino acids: CASSSGDRGAGELFF. CDR3 nucleotide sequence: TGTGCCAGCAGCTCGGGGGACAGGGGGGCCGGGGAGCTGTTTTTT. The entire variable domain, with the rest obtained from reference TRBV11-2 and TRBJ2-2, is as follows: EAGVAQSPRYKIIEKRQSVAFWCNPISGHATLYWYQQILGQGPKLLIQFQNNGVVDDSQLPKDRFSAERLKGVDSTLKIQPAKLEDSAVYLCASSSGDRGAGELFFGEGSRLTVL.

The chain combines TRBV6-5 with TRBJ1-1; possibly TRBD1 for D (6 bases). Trimming took off 5 bases at V and 1 base at J, with 8 bases between the two ends. In germline, CDR1 is MNHEY, CDR2 SVGAGI. This CDR3 is built from 13 residues. CDR3 sequence: CASSRDTNTEAFF. The DNA for the CDR3 is TGTGCCAGCAGTAGGGACACGAACACTGAAGCTTTCTTT.

The chain uses TRBV28 and TRBJ2-7; D might be TRBD1 (5 bases). The germline V and J ends were trimmed by 5 bases and 3 bases, with 8 bases remaining between them. In germline, CDR1 is MDHEN, CDR2 SYDVKM. This CDR3 region has 12 residues. This chain's CDR3 is CASSLQGYEQYF. The CDR3 coding sequence is TGTGCCAGCAGTCTCCAGGGCTACGAGCAGTACTTC.

The V call is TRBV5-6, the J call TRBJ2-7; a weak D match, TRBD1 (5 bases). Germline CDR1 is SGHDT and CDR2 is YYEEEE. The CDR3 consists of 14 residues. With 3 bases removed from V and 3 bases from J, the gap between germline ends came to 13 bases. The CDR3 is CASSYGQAYYEQYF. For the CDR3, the DNA is TGTGCCAGCAGCTATGGACAAGCATACTACGAGCAGTACTTC.

The V call is TRBV10-1, the J call TRBJ2-7; no reliable D call. The germline gives CDR1 WNHNN, CDR2 SYGVQD (reference sequence). The CDR3 is made up of 13 amino acids. Deletions cut 6 bases from V and 7 bases from J, with 16 bases between. As DNA, the CDR3 is TGCGCCAGCAGCCTATCTCTGGGTAGAGAGCAGTACTTC. It is translated as CASSLSLGREQYF.

The J gene is TRBJ2-2, the V gene TRBV5-1; 7 positions match TRBD2. The CDR3 spans 15 residues. After removal of 7 bases from V and 0 bases from J, the junction contained 6 bases not matched to a gene. Germline CDR1 SGHRS, CDR2 YFSETQ. The CDR3 DNA reads as TGCGCCAGCGAATCCAGCGGGGCGAACACCGGGGAGCTGTTTTTT. It translates to CASESSGANTGELFF. Variable domain in full (rest from reference TRBV5-1 and TRBJ2-2): KAGVTQTPRYLIKTRGQQVTLSCSPISGHRSVSWYQQTPGQGLQFLFEYFSETQRNKGNFPGRFSGRQFSNSRSEMNVSTLELGDSALYLCASESSGANTGELFFGEGSRLTVL.

The rearrangement links TRBV28 to TRBJ2-5; D could derive from TRBD1 or TRBD2 (5 bases each). Germline CDR1 MDHEN, CDR2 SYDVKM. V was cut by 10 bases and J by 5 bases, with 17 bases left in between. CDR3 length equals 13 residues. CDR3 loop: CATGRGRRETQYF. The CDR3 DNA reads TGTGCCACCGGACGGGGCAGAAGGGAGACCCAGTACTTC.

This rearrangement joins TRBV7-2 to TRBJ1-5; unclear D gene. Germline CDR1 and CDR2: SGHTA and FQGNSA. This CDR3 comprises 15 residues. Trimming cost V 1 base and J 5 bases, with 12 bases left between them. CDR3 sequence: CASSLVSGVDQPQHF. The CDR3 DNA reads as TGTGCCAGCAGCTTAGTCAGCGGGGTTGATCAGCCCCAGCATTTT.

The rearrangement uses TRBV28 and TRBJ2-2, with D possibly being TRBD2 (5 bases). Germline CDR1 is MDHEN and CDR2 is SYDVKM. Trimming shortened V by 4 bases and J by 0 bases, and 9 bases separated the two germline ends. This CDR3 has 15 residues. CDR3 region: CASSSGGSNTGELFF. Written as DNA, the CDR3 is TGTGCCAGCAGTTCCGGAGGTTCGAACACCGGGGAGCTGTTTTTT. The whole variable domain, remainder taken from reference TRBV28 and TRBJ2-2, is DVKVTQSSRYLVKRTGEKVFLECVQDMDHENMFWYRQDPGLGLRLIYFSYDVKMKEKGDIPEGYSVSREKKERFSLILESASTNQTSMYLCASSSGGSNTGELFFGEGSRLTVL.